The 11 T cell receptor beta chains given below trace back to one sample, sequenced in a study of T cells in Graves' hyperthyroidism and ophthalmopathy. There were TCR beta CDR3 regions amplified from RNA transcripts. The TCR CDR3 first-round RT-PCR relied on the HTBI primer set. One entry per CDR3 protein results from TCRdb running MiXCR on the multiplex PCR reads. The table shows about 210,000 distinct CDR3 sequences, with 15% to 20% occurring only once. The sample comprised blood. The receptors were gathered from a man aged 40-49 years with Graves' hyperthyroidism.

This chain connects TRBV28 to TRBJ1-3; no clear D gene. The V and J ends lost 6 bases and 4 bases respectively, with 13 bases between them. Germline CDR1 and CDR2: MDHEN and SYDVKM. CDR3 length: 14 residues. The CDR3 spells CASRSGPAGNTIYF. DNA of the CDR3: TGTGCCAGCAGATCGGGTCCAGCGGGAAACACCATATATTTT.

The chain uses TRBV5-1 and TRBJ2-6, with a tentative D call TRBD1 (5 bases). CDR3 length: 16 residues. The germline V and J ends were trimmed by 2 bases and 2 bases, with 11 bases remaining between them. Germline V gives CDR1 SGHRS, CDR2 YFSETQ. CDR3: CASSLSRVAGANVLTF. Written as DNA, the CDR3 is TGCGCCAGCAGCTTATCCAGGGTAGCTGGGGCCAACGTCCTGACTTTC.

This clonotype was seen ten or more times. The CDR3 sequence is CSARKDGSNQPQHF. The CDR3, as DNA: TGCAGTGCTAGAAAGGACGGTAGCAATCAGCCCCAGCATTTT. J is TRBJ1-5 and V is TRBV20-1; D gene ambiguous. This CDR3 is 14 amino acids long. Trimming stripped 2 bases from V and 0 bases from J, with 8 bases between. Germline V gene lookup returns CDR1 DFQATT and CDR2 SNEGSKA (reference sequence).

The chain recombines TRBV9 with TRBJ1-5; 7 nucleotides match TRBD1. V was pared by 3 bases and J by 7 bases, with 7 bases of the junction left unmatched. The CDR3 loop spans 14 amino acids. Germline values: CDR1 SGDLS, CDR2 YYNGEE. The CDR3 DNA is TGTGCCAGCAGCGACAGGGACAGCATACAGCCCCAGCATTTT. Amino acid sequence: CASSDRDSIQPQHF.

This clonotype was recorded a few times. The chain couples TRBV7-2 to TRBJ1-5; 9 bases agree with TRBD1. CDR3 size: 17 residues. V shed 1 base, J shed 0 bases, and the junction held 4 bases outside the gene matches. Germline lookup yields CDR1 SGHTA and CDR2 FQGNSA. The CDR3 sequence: CASSLGTGVGSNQPQHF. The DNA for the CDR3 is TGTGCCAGCAGCTTAGGGACAGGGGTGGGTAGCAATCAGCCCCAGCATTTT.

This sequence joins TRBV2 and TRBJ2-5; 12 bases map to TRBD2. The CDR3 totals 16 residues. Germline loops: CDR1 SNHLY, CDR2 FYNNEI. V shed 4 bases and J 5 bases; nucleotides not matched to a gene: 8. CDR3: CASSASSGGASETQYF. The CDR3 DNA reads TGTGCCAGCAGTGCCTCTAGCGGGGGGGCCTCGGAGACCCAGTACTTC.

The genes are TRBV2 and TRBJ1-1, with D possibly being TRBD1 (5 bases). Germline V lookup: CDR1 SNHLY, CDR2 FYNNEI. The CDR3 contains 14 residues. Trimming took 5 bases from V and 8 from J, leaving 18 bases between them. The CDR3 is CASSFGRTNREAFF. The CDR3 DNA reads TGTGCCAGCAGTTTCGGACGGACGAACAGGGAAGCTTTCTTT.

This clonotype was picked up a small number of times. This sequence joins TRBV6-2 or TRBV6-3 and TRBJ2-5; 7 positions agree with TRBD2. Trimming cost V 6 bases and J 4 bases; bases outside gene matches: 8. CDR1 MNHEY and CDR2 SVGEGT come from the germline V gene. This CDR3 has 14 residues. This CDR3 reads CASRTGGRGETQYF. The CDR3 DNA sequence: TGTGCCAGCAGGACCGGTGGGAGGGGAGAGACCCAGTACTTC.

This clonotype was found many times. This clone may be a read error of a much larger clone one base away. The V and J genes are TRBV7-2 and TRBJ2-7, with D possibly being TRBD1 or TRBD2 (7 bases each). CDR1 and CDR2 (germline): SGHTA, FQGNSA. The V and J ends lost 8 bases and 3 bases respectively, with 17 bases between them. This CDR3 has 14 amino acids. For the CDR3, the DNA is TGTGCCAGCGCCCAGGGGGGGGGGGACTACGAGCAGTACTTC. Its protein is CASAQGGGDYEQYF.

The table lists this clonotype with many counts. The rearrangement links TRBV6-1 to TRBJ2-7, with TRBD1 as a possible D gene (5 bases). Trimming removed 6 bases from V and 8 bases from J, with 14 bases in between. The CDR3 is 12 residues long. The germline gives CDR1 MNHNS, CDR2 SASEGT. DNA of the CDR3: TGTGCCAGCAGCCCTACAGGTCAGAAGCAGTACTTC. This translates into CASSPTGQKQYF.

The V and J genes are TRBV2 and TRBJ2-3; D is unclear. The germline V gene encodes CDR1 SNHLY and CDR2 FYNNEI. The CDR3 has 11 amino acids. V was cut by 4 bases and J by 9 bases, with 8 bases left in between. CDR3 protein: CASSVFGTQYF. The CDR3 bases are TGTGCCAGCAGTGTATTTGGCACGCAGTATTTT. Looking up the rest from reference TRBV2 and TRBJ2-3 gives the full variable domain: EPEVTQTPSHQVTQMGQEVILRCVPISNHLYFYWYRQILGQKVEFLVSFYNNEISEKSEIFDDQFSVERPDGSNFTLKIRSTKLEDSAMYFCASSVFGTQYFGPGTRLTVL.